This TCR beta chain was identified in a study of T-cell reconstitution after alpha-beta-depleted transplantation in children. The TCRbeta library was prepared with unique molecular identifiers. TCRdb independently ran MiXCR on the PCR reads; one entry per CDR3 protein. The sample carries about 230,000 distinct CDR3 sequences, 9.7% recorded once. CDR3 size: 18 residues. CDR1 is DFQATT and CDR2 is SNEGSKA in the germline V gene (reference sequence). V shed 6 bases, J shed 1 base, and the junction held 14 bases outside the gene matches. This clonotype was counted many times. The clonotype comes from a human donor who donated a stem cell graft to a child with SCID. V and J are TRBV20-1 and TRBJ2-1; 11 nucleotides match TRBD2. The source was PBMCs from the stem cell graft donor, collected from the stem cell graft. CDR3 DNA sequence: TGCAGTGCCCCCCGGTTTAGCGGGGGGGCAGGGTCCTACAATGAGCAGTTCTTC. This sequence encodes CSAPRFSGGAGSYNEQFF.